This TCR beta chain was recovered during a study of cytotoxic CD8 clonotypes in ibrutinib-treated CLL. After removal of 2 bases from V and 0 bases from J, the junction contained 12 bases not matched to a gene. Germline assignment: CDR1 SGHTS and CDR2 YDEGEE. The CDR3 has 19 amino acids. The repertoire was sequenced with immunoSEQ multiplex PCR; TCRdb's copy has only in-frame clones and lacks some. In the table there are approximately 92,000 clones, over 60% of which are singletons. Points from the study as a whole: Sampling times differed between sustained-remission and progressing patients.

Remarks on this clone: Its antigen is unidentified.

The chain combines TRBV5-8 with TRBJ2-1; 9 nucleotides agree with TRBD2. The source is a human donor with chronic lymphocytic leukemia. Sequenced here: PBMCs, sampled after 24 months of ibrutinib treatment. CDR3 sequence: CASSFNPSGTALSYNEQFF. The CDR3 nucleotides read TGTGCCAGCAGCTTTAACCCTAGCGGGACAGCTCTCTCCTACAATGAGCAGTTCTTC.